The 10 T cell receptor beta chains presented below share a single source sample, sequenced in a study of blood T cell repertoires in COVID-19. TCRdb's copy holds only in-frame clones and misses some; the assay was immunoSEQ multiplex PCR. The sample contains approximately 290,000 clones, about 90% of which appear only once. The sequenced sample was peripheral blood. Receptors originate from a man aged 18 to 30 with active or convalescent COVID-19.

CDR3 region: CASSSDGRGEQYF. The CDR3 DNA follows: TGTGCCAGCAGCTCGGACGGGAGAGGGGAGCAGTACTTC. This chain links TRBV5-4 with TRBJ2-7; TRBD2 might be the D (6 bases). The CDR3 is made up of 13 amino acids. CDR1 and CDR2 from the germline V gene are SGHNT and YYREEE (reference sequence). V lost 3 bases and J lost 7, with 14 bases in between.

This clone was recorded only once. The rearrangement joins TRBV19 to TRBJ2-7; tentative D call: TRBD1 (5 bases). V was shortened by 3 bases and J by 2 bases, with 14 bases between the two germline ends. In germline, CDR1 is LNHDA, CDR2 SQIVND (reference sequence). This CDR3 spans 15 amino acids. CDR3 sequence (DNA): TGTGCCAGTAGTATTGGTGGGGCAGCCGCCTACGAGCAGTACTTC. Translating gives CASSIGGAAAYEQYF.

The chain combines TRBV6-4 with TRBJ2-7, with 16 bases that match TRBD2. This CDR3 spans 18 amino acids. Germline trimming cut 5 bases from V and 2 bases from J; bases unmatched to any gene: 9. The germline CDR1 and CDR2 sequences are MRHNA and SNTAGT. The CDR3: CASSPSGLAGGNTYEQYF. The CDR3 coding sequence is TGTGCCAGCAGTCCATCGGGACTAGCGGGAGGGAATACCTACGAGCAGTACTTC.

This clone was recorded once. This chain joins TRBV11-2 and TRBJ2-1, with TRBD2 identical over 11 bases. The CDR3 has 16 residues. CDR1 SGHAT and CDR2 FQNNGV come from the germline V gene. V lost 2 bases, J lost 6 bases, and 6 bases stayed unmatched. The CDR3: CASSLTSGRRSNEQFF. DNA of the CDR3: TGTGCCAGCAGCTTAACTAGCGGGAGACGCAGCAATGAGCAGTTCTTC.

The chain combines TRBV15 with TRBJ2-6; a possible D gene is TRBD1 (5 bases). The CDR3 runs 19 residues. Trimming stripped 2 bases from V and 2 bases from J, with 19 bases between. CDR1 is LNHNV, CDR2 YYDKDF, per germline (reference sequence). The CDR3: CATSRKILAGLAGANVLTF. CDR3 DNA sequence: TGTGCCACCAGCAGAAAGATATTGGCAGGGCTTGCTGGGGCCAACGTCCTGACTTTC.

This CDR3 is CASSEEGTVNRYTF. The CDR3 DNA is TGTGCCAGCAGCGAGGAGGGGACAGTTAATCGCTACACCTTC. V usage is TRBV7-3 and J usage is TRBJ1-2, with 7 bases lining up with TRBD1. Germline V gene data show CDR1 as SGHTA and CDR2 as FQGTGA. After removal of 5 bases from V and 9 bases from J, the junction contained 12 bases not matched to a gene. The CDR3 sequence is 14 residues long.

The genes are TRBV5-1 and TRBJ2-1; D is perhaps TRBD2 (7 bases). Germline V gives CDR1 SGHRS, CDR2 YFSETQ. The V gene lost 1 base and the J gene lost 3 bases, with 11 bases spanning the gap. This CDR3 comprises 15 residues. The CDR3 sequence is CASSLRGGSYNEQFF. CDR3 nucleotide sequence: TGCGCCAGCAGCTTGAGGGGGGGTAGCTACAATGAGCAGTTCTTC. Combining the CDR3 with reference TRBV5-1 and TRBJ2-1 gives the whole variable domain KAGVTQTPRYLIKTRGQQVTLSCSPISGHRSVSWYQQTPGQGLQFLFEYFSETQRNKGNFPGRFSGRQFSNSRSEMNVSTLELGDSALYLCASSLRGGSYNEQFFGPGTRLTVL.

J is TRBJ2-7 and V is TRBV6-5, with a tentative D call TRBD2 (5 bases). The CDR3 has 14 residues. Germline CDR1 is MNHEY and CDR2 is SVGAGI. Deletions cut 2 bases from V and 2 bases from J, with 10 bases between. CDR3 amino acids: CASSYGYGAYEQYF. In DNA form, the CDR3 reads TGTGCCAGCAGTTACGGGTACGGGGCCTACGAGCAGTACTTC.

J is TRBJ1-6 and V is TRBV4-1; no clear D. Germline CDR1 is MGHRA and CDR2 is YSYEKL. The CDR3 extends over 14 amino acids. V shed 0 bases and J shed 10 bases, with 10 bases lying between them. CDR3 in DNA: TGCGCCAGCAGCCAAGATTACGGGGAATCACCCCTCCACTTT. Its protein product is CASSQDYGESPLHF.

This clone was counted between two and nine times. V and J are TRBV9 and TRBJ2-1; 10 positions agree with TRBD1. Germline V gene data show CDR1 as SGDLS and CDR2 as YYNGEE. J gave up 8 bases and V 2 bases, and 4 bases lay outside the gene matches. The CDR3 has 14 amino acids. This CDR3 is CASSVGQGGDEQFF. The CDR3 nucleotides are TGTGCCAGCAGCGTTGGACAGGGGGGCGATGAGCAGTTCTTC.